What follows describes a single TCR beta chain. Unique molecular identifiers were affixed to single, distinct cDNA molecules. Each CDR3 protein gets one entry after TCRdb re-called the 5' RACE reads with MiXCR. The table shows about 110,000 distinct CDR3 sequences, with approximately 10% occurring only once. The data originate from a study of early T cells in non-severe SARS-CoV-2 infection. Overall study context: Chains were not paired, and sequencing was done on bulk RNA from unsorted whole blood.

Germline CDR1 is DFQATT and CDR2 is SNEGSKA (reference sequence). Losses at the gene ends were 3 bases for V and 3 bases for J; bases not matched to a gene: 8. The CDR3 runs to 15 residues. This sequence originates from an adult who was a healthcare worker with PCR-confirmed SARS-CoV-2 infection or an uninfected control (not recorded which). Sequenced: whole blood. The chain uses TRBV20-1 and TRBJ2-3; 8 bases are shared with TRBD2. The DNA for the CDR3 is TGCAGTGCTAGCGGGGTAAGCGGGAGAACAGATACGCAGTATTTT. It specifies CSASGVSGRTDTQYF.